This T cell receptor beta chain is drawn from a study of OX40 agonist ivuxolimab in advanced cancers. In the study overall: With a range of 23 to 79, age averaged approximately 60 years, and around 80% were male.

Some clones are missing from TCRdb's copy, which holds only in-frame ones; the method was immunoSEQ multiplex PCR. The sample yields about 78,000 clones, around 90% seen once. Note on this clone: Its antigen is still unknown.

CDR1 is MGHRA, CDR2 YSYEKL, per germline. Trimming removed 1 base from V and 5 bases from J, with 17 bases in between. The CDR3 extends over 17 amino acids. Whole-study findings and limits: Compared with others, partial responders at 0.1-3.0 mg/kg displayed clonal expansion among the lowest. Antigen specificity remained undetermined for the expanded peripheral T cells.

The sequence was collected from an adult with an advanced solid tumor such as melanoma, head and neck, liver or kidney cancer. This sample comprised CD4+ or CD8+ T cells sorted from blood, obtained in a trial of the OX40 agonist ivuxolimab. The chain couples TRBV4-1 to TRBJ2-2; D gene uncertain. In DNA form, the CDR3 reads TGCGCCAGCAGCCAAGTGGCTGGGGTTCTTCGGACCGGGGAGCTGTTTTTT. Translated, it gives CASSQVAGVLRTGELFF.